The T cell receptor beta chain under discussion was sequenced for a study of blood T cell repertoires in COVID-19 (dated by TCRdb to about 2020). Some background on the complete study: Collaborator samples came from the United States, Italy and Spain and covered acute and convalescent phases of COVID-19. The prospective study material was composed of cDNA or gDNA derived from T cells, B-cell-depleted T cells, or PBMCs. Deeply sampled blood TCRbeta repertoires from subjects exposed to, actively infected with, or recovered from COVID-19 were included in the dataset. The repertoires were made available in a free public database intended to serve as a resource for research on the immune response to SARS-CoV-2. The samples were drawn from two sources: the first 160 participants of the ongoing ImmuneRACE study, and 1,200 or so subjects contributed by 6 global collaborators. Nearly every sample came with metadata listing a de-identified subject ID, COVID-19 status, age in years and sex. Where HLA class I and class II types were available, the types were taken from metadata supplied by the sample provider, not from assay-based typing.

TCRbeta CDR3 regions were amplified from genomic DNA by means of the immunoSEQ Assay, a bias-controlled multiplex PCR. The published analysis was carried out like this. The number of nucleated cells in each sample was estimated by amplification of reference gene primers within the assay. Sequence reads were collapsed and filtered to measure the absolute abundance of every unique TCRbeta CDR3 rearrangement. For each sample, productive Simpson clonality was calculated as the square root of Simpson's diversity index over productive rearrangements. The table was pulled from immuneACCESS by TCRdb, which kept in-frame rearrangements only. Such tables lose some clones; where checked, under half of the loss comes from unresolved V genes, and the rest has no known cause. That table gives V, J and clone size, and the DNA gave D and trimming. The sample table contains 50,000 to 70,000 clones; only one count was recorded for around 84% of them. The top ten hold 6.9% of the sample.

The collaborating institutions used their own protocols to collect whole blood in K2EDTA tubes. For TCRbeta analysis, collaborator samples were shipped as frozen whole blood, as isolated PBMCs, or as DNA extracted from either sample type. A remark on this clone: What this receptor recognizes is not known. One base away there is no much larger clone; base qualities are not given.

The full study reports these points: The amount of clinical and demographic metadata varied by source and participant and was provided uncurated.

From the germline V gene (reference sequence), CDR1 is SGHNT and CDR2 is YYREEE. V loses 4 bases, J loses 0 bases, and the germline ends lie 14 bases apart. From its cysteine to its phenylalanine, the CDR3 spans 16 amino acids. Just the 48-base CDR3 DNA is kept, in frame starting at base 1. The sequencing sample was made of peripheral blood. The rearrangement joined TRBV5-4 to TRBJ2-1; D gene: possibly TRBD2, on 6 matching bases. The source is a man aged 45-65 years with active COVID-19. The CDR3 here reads CASSRSGGASYNEQFF. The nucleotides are TGTGCCAGCAGCCGAAGTGGCGGGGCCTCCTACAATGAGCAGTTCTTC.